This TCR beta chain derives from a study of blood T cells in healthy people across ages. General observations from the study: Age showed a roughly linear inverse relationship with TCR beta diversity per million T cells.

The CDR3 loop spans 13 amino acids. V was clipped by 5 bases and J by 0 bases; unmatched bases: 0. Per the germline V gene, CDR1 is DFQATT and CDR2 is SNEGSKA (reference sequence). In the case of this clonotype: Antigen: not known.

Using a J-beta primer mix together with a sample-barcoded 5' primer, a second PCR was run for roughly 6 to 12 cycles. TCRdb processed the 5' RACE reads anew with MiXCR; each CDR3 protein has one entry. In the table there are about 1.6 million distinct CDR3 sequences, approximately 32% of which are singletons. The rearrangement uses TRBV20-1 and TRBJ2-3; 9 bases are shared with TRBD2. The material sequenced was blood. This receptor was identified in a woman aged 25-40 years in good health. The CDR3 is CSAAGGSTDTQYF. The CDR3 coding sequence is TGCAGTGCTGCGGGAGGGAGCACAGATACGCAGTATTTT.